This T cell receptor (beta chain) was recorded in a study of shared clonotypes between healthy human individuals. All donors were healthy HIV-negative adults lacking recent acute infections or vaccinations. TCRdb keeps only in-frame clones here, not all; method: immunoSEQ multiplex PCR. The sample holds roughly 1.5 million clones, under 99% seen once. V lost 4 bases and J 3 bases, leaving 13 bases between the germline ends. This CDR3 is 15 amino acids long. CDR1 is SGHTA, CDR2 FQGNSA, per germline. The sample taken for sequencing was naive CD4+ T cells sorted from blood. Noted subset: CD45RA+ positively selected. The sequence came from a man aged 25-40 years in good health. The V and J genes are TRBV7-2 and TRBJ2-1; D is possibly TRBD2 (6 bases). The CDR3, as DNA: TGTGCCAGCAGCTCTCGGACTATTGGCTACAATGAGCAGTTCTTC. This codes for CASSSRTIGYNEQFF. The variable domain in full, with the rest retrieved from reference TRBV7-2 and TRBJ2-1, is GAGVSQSPSNKVTEKGKDVELRCDPISGHTALYWYRQSLGQGLEFLIYFQGNSAPDKSGLPSDRFSAERTGGSVSTLTIQRTQQEDSAVYLCASSSRTIGYNEQFFGPGTRLTVL.